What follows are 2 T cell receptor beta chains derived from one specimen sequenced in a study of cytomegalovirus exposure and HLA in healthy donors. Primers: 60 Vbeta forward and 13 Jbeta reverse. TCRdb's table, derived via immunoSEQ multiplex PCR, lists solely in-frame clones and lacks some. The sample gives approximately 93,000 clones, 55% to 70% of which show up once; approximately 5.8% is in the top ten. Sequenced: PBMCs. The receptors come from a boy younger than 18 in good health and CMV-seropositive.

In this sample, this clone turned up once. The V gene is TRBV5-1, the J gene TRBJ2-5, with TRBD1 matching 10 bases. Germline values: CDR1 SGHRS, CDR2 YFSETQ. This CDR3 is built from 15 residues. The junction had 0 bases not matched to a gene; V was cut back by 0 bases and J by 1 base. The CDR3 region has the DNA TGCGCCAGCAGCTTGGGACAGGGGGCCCAAGAGACCCAGTACTTC. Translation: CASSLGQGAQETQYF.

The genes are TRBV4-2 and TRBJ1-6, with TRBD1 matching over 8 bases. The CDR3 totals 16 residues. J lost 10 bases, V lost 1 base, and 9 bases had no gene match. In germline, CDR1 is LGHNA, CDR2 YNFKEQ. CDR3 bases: TGTGCCAGCAGCCAAGGAACGGACAGGGTAAAGTCACCCCTCCACTTT. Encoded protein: CASSQGTDRVKSPLHF.